Each of the 25 T cell receptor beta chains below was sequenced from the same sample in a study of blood T cells in healthy people across ages. For the second PCR, which ran for about 6 to 12 cycles, a sample-barcoded 5' primer and a J-beta primer mix were used. Via MiXCR, TCRdb re-called the 5' RACE reads, giving one row per CDR3 protein. The sample shows some 1.5 million distinct CDR3 sequences, roughly 30% of them seen only once. What was sequenced was blood. These receptors were collected from a woman in her twenties or thirties in good health.

This clonotype was observed a handful of times. The chain employs TRBV7-9 and TRBJ2-1; unclear D gene. V was cut by 5 bases and J by 8 bases, with 19 bases left in between. From germline, CDR1 is SEHNR and CDR2 FQNEAQ (reference sequence). There are 15 residues in the CDR3. CDR3 in amino acids: CASSRTGQAVDEQFF. The CDR3 DNA reads as TGTGCCAGCAGCCGGACCGGTCAGGCCGTGGATGAGCAGTTCTTC.

This clonotype was observed a handful of times. The chain couples TRBV5-1 to TRBJ2-3, with 12 bases aligning to TRBD2. V lost 6 bases, J lost 4 bases, and 6 bases stayed unmatched. Germline loops: CDR1 SGHRS, CDR2 YFSETQ. The CDR3 length is 15 residues. The CDR3 here is CASNPSGGASDTQYF. The CDR3 coding sequence is TGCGCCAGCAACCCTAGCGGGGGGGCATCAGATACGCAGTATTTT.

The rearrangement uses TRBV7-9 and TRBJ1-2, with D maybe TRBD1 (5 bases). Germline lookup yields CDR1 SEHNR and CDR2 FQNEAQ (reference sequence). Trimming took off 7 bases at V and 5 bases at J, with 20 bases between the two ends. CDR3 length equals 15 residues. CDR3 in amino acids: CASKPGGDGGYGYTF. For the CDR3, the DNA is TGTGCCAGCAAACCCGGCGGGGACGGAGGATATGGCTACACCTTC.

The rearrangement joins TRBV24-1 to TRBJ2-5; 7 bases are a match to TRBD1. This CDR3 contains 14 residues. Germline V CDR1 and CDR2: KGHDR, SFDVKD. J lost 4 bases, V lost 3 bases, and 4 bases had no gene match. CDR3 nucleotides: TGTGCCACCAGTGATACAGGGGCGCGAGAGACCCAGTACTTC. Protein: CATSDTGARETQYF.

This clonotype was detected ten times or more. The chain links TRBV7-2 to TRBJ1-2; possible D gene TRBD1, 5 bases. The V and J ends lost 5 bases and 0 bases respectively, with 13 bases between them. CDR1 SGHTA and CDR2 FQGNSA come from the germline V gene. This CDR3 is built from 15 residues. CDR3: CASSRGQGPNYGYTF. The CDR3 region has the DNA TGTGCCAGCAGCCGAGGGCAGGGCCCTAACTATGGCTACACCTTC.

The CDR3 region is CASSTPVASPFGYGYTF. The CDR3 bases are TGTGCCAGCTCTACGCCCGTTGCTTCGCCATTCGGGTATGGCTACACCTTC. V gene TRBV18 combines with J gene TRBJ1-2; D call uncertain. Trimming removed 6 bases from V and 5 bases from J, with 25 bases in between. The CDR3 runs 17 residues. Per the germline V gene, CDR1 is KGHSH and CDR2 is LQKENI.

V and J are TRBV6-6 and TRBJ2-3; 8 nucleotides match TRBD2. Unmatched junction bases numbered 15, after V lost 5 bases and J lost 2 bases. Germline loops: CDR1 MNHNY, CDR2 SVGAGI (reference sequence). This CDR3 has 18 residues. DNA for the CDR3: TGTGCCAGCAGTCACCTAGCGGGCAGTCCGACTTACACAGATACGCAGTATTTT. Protein: CASSHLAGSPTYTDTQYF.

The chain has TRBV12-3 or TRBV12-4 and TRBJ1-5, with D tentatively TRBD1 (6 bases). The V and J ends lost 2 bases and 1 base respectively, with 9 bases between them. The CDR3 totals 15 residues. The CDR3 is CASSLNQGSNQPQHF. The CDR3 DNA is TGTGCCAGCAGTTTAAATCAGGGGAGCAATCAGCCCCAGCATTTT.

This clonotype came up a few times. This chain's CDR3 is CSARDLLGEEETQYF. CDR3 nucleotide sequence: TGCAGTGCTAGAGATCTGTTGGGAGAGGAAGAGACCCAGTACTTC. This chain links TRBV20-1 with TRBJ2-5, with a possible D match to TRBD2 (5 bases). The CDR3 is 15 residues long. V lost 0 bases to trimming and J lost 3 bases, with 14 bases between them. CDR1 and CDR2 from the germline V gene are DFQATT and SNEGSKA (reference sequence).

Many counts were recorded for this clonotype. The chain carries TRBV29-1 and TRBJ1-2; D may be TRBD1 (6 bases). From germline, CDR1 is SQVTM and CDR2 ANQGSEA. This CDR3 is built from 12 residues. The V end lost 2 bases, the J end lost 5 bases, and 9 bases lay between the germline ends. The CDR3 protein is CSVESGDYGYTF. The CDR3 DNA reads TGCAGCGTTGAATCAGGGGATTATGGCTACACCTTC.

In this sample, this clonotype turned up many times. The V gene is TRBV10-2, the J gene TRBJ2-2, with D maybe TRBD2 (5 bases). This CDR3 has 15 residues. Trimming took 6 bases from V and 5 from J, leaving 16 bases between them. Germline V gene sequence: CDR1 WSHSY, CDR2 SAAADI. This CDR3 is CASSRGYGGTGELFF. CDR3 DNA: TGCGCCAGCAGCCGAGGGTACGGCGGGACCGGGGAGCTGTTTTTT.

This clonotype was seen a few times. The gene calls are TRBV10-3 and TRBJ2-3; possibly TRBD1 or TRBD2 for D (5 bases each). The V gene's germline CDR1 is ENHRY and CDR2 SYGVKD. There are 14 residues in the CDR3. V lost 3 bases and J 0 bases, leaving 7 bases between the germline ends. The CDR3 bases are TGTGCCATCAGTGACGGGACCAGCACAGATACGCAGTATTTT. Its translation is CAISDGTSTDTQYF.

CDR3: CASSFEMETQYF. The CDR3 region has the DNA TGTGCCAGCAGCTTCGAAATGGAGACCCAGTACTTC. The gene calls are TRBV11-2 and TRBJ2-5; no definite D call. The CDR3 loop spans 12 amino acids. CDR1 and CDR2 from the germline V gene are SGHAT and FQNNGV. V lost 3 bases and J 5 bases, leaving 7 bases between the germline ends.

Comment on this clonotype: Just one base apart from a much larger clone, this may be a read error. The V and J genes are TRBV12-3 or TRBV12-4 and TRBJ2-5; 8 bases match TRBD2. The V segment lost 8 bases and the J segment 4 bases; nucleotides outside the gene matches: 6. This CDR3 is built from 13 residues. The CDR3 sequence: CASGSGSGETQYF. The DNA of the CDR3 is TGTGCCAGCGGGAGCGGGAGTGGAGAGACCCAGTACTTC.

The chain links TRBV7-2 to TRBJ2-3; D is unclear. The CDR3 consists of 14 residues. V shed 2 bases and J shed 5 bases, with 11 bases lying between them. The germline V gene encodes CDR1 SGHTA and CDR2 FQGNSA. The CDR3 DNA sequence: TGTGCCAGCAGCTTATCTAAGGTGGGAGATACGCAGTATTTT. Amino acids: CASSLSKVGDTQYF.

This clonotype came up a few times. This rearrangement joins TRBV2 to TRBJ2-1, with D unresolved. Trimming removed 3 bases at V and 2 bases at J, with 17 bases between. The CDR3 contains 17 residues. From germline, CDR1 is SNHLY and CDR2 FYNNEI. CDR3 region: CASSESRSFQAYNEQFF. The CDR3 coding sequence is TGTGCCAGCAGTGAGAGCAGGTCGTTTCAGGCCTACAATGAGCAGTTCTTC.

The chain uses TRBV7-2 and TRBJ2-7; D unresolved. TRBJ2-5 matches the DNA end more closely, so the J call is doubtful. Germline CDR1 is SGHTA and CDR2 is FQGNSA. CDR3 length: 15 amino acids. Here the CDR3 DNA reads TGTACCAGCAGCTTAGTAAGGGATTTTAGGGAGACCCAGTACTTC. It translates to CTSSLVRDFRETQYF.

V gene TRBV5-5 combines with J gene TRBJ1-1; no reliable D call. The CDR3 has 13 residues. Trimming took 7 bases from V and 1 from J, leaving 11 bases between them. Germline V gives CDR1 SGHKS, CDR2 YYEKEE (reference sequence). CDR3 amino acids: CASGTVRNTEAFF. The CDR3 DNA is TGTGCCAGCGGTACAGTCCGGAACACTGAAGCTTTCTTT.

In this sample, this clonotype turned up a few times. A much larger clone lies a single base off, so this may be a read error. The chain carries TRBV5-6 and TRBJ2-3; TRBD2 agrees at 8 bases. This CDR3 comprises 13 residues. The J segment lost 6 bases and the V segment lost 5 bases, leaving 5 bases of the junction unmatched. Germline V lookup: CDR1 SGHDT, CDR2 YYEEEE. CDR3 DNA: TGTGCCAGCAGTTGGGGACTAGGTGATACGCAGTATTTT. This gives the protein CASSWGLGDTQYF.

This clonotype was seen only a few times. The chain recombines TRBV4-2 with TRBJ1-5, with D perhaps TRBD1 (5 bases). CDR3 length: 15 residues. Per the germline V gene, CDR1 is LGHNA and CDR2 is YNFKEQ. Trimming took 1 base from V and 1 from J, leaving 8 bases between them. The CDR3 nucleotides are TGTGCCAGCAGCCAAGCCAGGGACAGCAATCAGCCCCAGCATTTT. It translates to CASSQARDSNQPQHF.

Worth noting for this clonotype: A far larger clone is just one base off, so this is likely a read error. It is likely a read error, because the conserved phenylalanine at the end of the CDR3 is missing. V gene TRBV5-1 combines with J gene TRBJ2-7, with a possible D match to TRBD2 (5 bases). This CDR3 is built from 14 residues. Trimming removed 2 bases from V and 0 bases from J, with 9 bases in between. The germline V gene encodes CDR1 SGHRS and CDR2 YFSETQ. The CDR3 loop reads CASSLPGSSYEQYC. The CDR3 nucleotides read TGCGCCAGCAGCTTACCGGGAAGCTCCTACGAGCAGTACTGC.

The V gene is TRBV7-9, the J gene TRBJ2-1; 9 positions agree with TRBD2. V was clipped by 3 bases and J by 8 bases; unmatched bases: 8. The germline V gene encodes CDR1 SEHNR and CDR2 FQNEAQ (reference sequence). The CDR3 has 15 residues. In DNA form, the CDR3 reads TGTGCCAGCAGCTTCGGTAGCGGGAGTCGTGATGAGCAGTTCTTC. Protein sequence: CASSFGSGSRDEQFF.

This clonotype was found a few times. The rearrangement uses TRBV29-1 and TRBJ2-7; TRBD1 or TRBD2 may be the D gene (5 bases each). Germline V gene data show CDR1 as SQVTM and CDR2 as ANQGSEA. Deletions cut 0 bases from V and 3 bases from J, with 12 bases between. CDR3 size: 14 residues. CDR3 amino acids: CSVEEAGTFYEQYF. The DNA for the CDR3 is TGCAGCGTTGAAGAGGCAGGGACCTTCTACGAGCAGTACTTC.

The gene calls are TRBV7-2 and TRBJ1-2, with TRBD1 matching over 8 bases. The CDR3 length is 14 residues. CDR1 is SGHTA, CDR2 FQGNSA, per germline. Germline trimming cut 1 base from V and 7 bases from J; bases unmatched to any gene: 5. CDR3 in amino acids: CASSLVQGTGGYTF. The CDR3 region has the DNA TGTGCCAGCAGCTTAGTACAGGGGACAGGTGGCTACACCTTC.

V is TRBV9 and J is TRBJ2-7; D unresolved. Germline V gives CDR1 SGDLS, CDR2 YYNGEE. V was trimmed by 0 bases and J by 3 bases, leaving 7 bases between them. The CDR3 is made up of 13 amino acids. The CDR3 DNA is TGTGCCAGCAGCGTAGAAGTGGGCTACGAGCAGTACTTC. The encoded protein is CASSVEVGYEQYF.